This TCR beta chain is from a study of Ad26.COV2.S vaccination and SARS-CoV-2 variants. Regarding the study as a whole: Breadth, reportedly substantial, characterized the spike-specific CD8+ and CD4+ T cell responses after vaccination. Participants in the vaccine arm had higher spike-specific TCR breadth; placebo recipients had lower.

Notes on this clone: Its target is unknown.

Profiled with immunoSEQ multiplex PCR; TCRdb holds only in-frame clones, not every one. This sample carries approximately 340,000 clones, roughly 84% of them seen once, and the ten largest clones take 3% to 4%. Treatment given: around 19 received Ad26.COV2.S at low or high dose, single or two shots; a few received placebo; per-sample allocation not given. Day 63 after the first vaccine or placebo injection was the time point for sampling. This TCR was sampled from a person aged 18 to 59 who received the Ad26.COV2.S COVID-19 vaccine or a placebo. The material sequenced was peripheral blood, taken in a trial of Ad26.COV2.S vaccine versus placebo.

The CDR3: CASRTRDRFQETQYF. In DNA, the CDR3 is TGTGCCAGTAGAACCAGGGACAGATTCCAAGAGACCCAGTACTTC. V gene TRBV19 combines with J gene TRBJ2-5; the match to TRBD1 covers 7 bases. The trim removed 6 bases at V and 1 base at J, leaving 8 bases unmatched. The CDR3 is 15 residues long. The germline V gene has CDR1 LNHDA and CDR2 SQIVND (reference sequence).